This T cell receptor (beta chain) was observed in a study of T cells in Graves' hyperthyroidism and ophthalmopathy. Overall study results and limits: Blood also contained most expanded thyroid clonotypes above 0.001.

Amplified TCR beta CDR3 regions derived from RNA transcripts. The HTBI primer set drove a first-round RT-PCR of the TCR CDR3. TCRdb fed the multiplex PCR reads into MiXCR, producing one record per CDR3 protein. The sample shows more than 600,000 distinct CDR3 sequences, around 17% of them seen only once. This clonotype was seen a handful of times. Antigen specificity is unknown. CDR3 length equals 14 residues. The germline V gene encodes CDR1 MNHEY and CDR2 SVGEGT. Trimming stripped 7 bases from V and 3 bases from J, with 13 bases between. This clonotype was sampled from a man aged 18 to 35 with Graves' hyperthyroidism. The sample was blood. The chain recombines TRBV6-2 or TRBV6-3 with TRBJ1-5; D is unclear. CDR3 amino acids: CASKKFTDNQPQHF. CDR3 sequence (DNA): TGTGCCAGCAAGAAATTTACAGACAATCAGCCCCAGCATTTT.